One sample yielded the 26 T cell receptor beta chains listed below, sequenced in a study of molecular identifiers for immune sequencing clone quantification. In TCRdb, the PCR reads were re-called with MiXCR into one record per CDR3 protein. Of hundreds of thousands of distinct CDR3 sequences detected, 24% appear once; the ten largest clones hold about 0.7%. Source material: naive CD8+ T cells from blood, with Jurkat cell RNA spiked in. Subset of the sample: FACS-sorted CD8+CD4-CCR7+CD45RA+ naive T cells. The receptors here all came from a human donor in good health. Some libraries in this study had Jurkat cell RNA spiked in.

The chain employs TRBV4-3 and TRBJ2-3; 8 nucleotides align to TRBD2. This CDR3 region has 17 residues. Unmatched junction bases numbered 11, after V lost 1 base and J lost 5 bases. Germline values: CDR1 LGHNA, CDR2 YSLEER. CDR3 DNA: TGCGCCAGCAGCCAAGCTCGCTTCGGGAGGGCCAAAGATACGCAGTATTTT. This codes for CASSQARFGRAKDTQYF.

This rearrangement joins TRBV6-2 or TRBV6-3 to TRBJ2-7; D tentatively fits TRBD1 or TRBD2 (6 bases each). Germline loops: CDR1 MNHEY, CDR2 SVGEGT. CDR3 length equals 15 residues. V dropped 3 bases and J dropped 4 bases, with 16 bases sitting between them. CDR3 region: CASSYLRGALYEQYF. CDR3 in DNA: TGTGCCAGCAGTTATCTGAGGGGGGCTCTATACGAGCAGTACTTC.

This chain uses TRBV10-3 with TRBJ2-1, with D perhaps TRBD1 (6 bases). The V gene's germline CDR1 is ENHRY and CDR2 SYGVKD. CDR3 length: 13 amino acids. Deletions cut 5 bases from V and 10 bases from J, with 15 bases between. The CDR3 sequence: CAISQGFGDEQFF. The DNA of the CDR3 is TGTGCCATCAGTCAGGGGTTCGGAGACGAGCAGTTCTTC.

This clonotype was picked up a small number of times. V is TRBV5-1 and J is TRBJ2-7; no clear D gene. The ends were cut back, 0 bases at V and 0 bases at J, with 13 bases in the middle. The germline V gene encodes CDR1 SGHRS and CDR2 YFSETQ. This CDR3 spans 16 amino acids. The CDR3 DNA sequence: TGCGCCAGCAGCTTGGCCCAGAACTCGCCCTCCTACGAGCAGTACTTC. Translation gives CASSLAQNSPSYEQYF.

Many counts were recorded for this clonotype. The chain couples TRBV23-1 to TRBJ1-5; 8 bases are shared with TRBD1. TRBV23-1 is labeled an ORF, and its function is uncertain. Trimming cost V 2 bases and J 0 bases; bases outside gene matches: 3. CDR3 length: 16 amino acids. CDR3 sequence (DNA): TGCGCCAGCAGTCAACAGGGGGCGGATAGCAATCAGCCCCAGCATTTT. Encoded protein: CASSQQGADSNQPQHF.

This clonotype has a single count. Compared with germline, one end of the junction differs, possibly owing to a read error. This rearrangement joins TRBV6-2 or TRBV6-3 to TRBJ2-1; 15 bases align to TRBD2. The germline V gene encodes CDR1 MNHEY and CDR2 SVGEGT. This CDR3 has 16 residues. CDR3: CASSYGTSGRYNEQSF. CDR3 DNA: TGTGCCAGCAGTTACGGGACTAGCGGGAGGTACAATGAGCAGTCCTTC.

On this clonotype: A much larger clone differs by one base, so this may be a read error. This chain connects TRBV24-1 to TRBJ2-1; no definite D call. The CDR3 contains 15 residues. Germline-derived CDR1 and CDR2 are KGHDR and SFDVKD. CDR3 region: CATSDYATSANERFF. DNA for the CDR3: TGTGCCACCAGTGATTATGCTACCAGCGCCAATGAGCGGTTCTTC.

The CDR3 loop is CASSSPKQGASYEQYF. CDR3 nucleotide sequence: TGCGCCAGCAGCTCGCCCAAACAGGGGGCCTCCTACGAGCAGTACTTC. The genes are TRBV5-1 and TRBJ2-7, with TRBD1 matching over 9 bases. Germline V gene lookup returns CDR1 SGHRS and CDR2 YFSETQ. The junction had 7 bases not matched to a gene; V was cut back by 3 bases and J by 0 bases. The CDR3 runs to 16 residues. Based on the CDR3 plus reference TRBV5-1 and TRBJ2-7, the full variable domain is KAGVTQTPRYLIKTRGQQVTLSCSPISGHRSVSWYQQTPGQGLQFLFEYFSETQRNKGNFPGRFSGRQFSNSRSEMNVSTLELGDSALYLCASSSPKQGASYEQYFGPGTRLTVT.

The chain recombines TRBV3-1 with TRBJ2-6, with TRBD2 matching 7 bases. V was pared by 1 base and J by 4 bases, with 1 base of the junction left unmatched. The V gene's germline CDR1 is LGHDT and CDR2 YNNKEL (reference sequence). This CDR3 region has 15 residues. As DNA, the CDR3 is TGTGCCAGCAGCCAAGTGGGAGGGGGGGCCAACGTCCTGACTTTC. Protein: CASSQVGGGANVLTF.

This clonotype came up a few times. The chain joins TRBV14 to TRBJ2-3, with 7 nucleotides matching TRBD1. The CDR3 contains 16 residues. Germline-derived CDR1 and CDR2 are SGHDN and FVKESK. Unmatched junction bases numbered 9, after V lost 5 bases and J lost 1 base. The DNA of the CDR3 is TGTGCCAGCAGCTCCCCCCCAGGGGGTGGCACAGATACGCAGTATTTT. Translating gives CASSSPPGGGTDTQYF.

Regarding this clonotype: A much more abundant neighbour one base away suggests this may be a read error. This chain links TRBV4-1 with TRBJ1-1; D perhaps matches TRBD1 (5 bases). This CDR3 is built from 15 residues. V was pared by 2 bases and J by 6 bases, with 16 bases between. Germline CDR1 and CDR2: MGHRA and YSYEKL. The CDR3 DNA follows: TGCGCCAGCAGCCAACCCCCTTTCCGGGACCCTGAAGCTTTCTTT. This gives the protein CASSQPPFRDPEAFF.

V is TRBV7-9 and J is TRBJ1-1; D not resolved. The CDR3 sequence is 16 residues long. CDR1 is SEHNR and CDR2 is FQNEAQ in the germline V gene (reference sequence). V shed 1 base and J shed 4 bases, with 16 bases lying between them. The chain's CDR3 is CASSLVDTLSGTEAFF. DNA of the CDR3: TGTGCCAGCAGCTTAGTTGACACTCTCTCGGGCACTGAAGCTTTCTTT.

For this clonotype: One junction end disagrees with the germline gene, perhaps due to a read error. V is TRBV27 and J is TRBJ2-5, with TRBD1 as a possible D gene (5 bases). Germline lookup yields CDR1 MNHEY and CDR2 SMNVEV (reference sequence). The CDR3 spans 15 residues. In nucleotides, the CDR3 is TGTGCCGGCAGCCTGACAGTGGAGTACCAAGAGACCCAGTACTTC. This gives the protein CAGSLTVEYQETQYF.

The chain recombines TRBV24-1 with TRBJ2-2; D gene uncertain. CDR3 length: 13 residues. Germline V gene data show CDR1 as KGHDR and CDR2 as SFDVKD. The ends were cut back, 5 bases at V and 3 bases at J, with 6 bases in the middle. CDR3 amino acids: CATSGYDTGELFF. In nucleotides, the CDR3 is TGTGCCACCAGTGGGTACGACACCGGGGAGCTGTTTTTT.

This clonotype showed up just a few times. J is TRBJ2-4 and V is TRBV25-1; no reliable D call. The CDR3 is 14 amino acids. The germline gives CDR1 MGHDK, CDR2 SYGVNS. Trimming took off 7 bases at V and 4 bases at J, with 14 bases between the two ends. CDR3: CASKRSPWKNIQYF. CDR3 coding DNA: TGTGCCAGCAAGAGGTCCCCCTGGAAAAACATTCAGTACTTC.

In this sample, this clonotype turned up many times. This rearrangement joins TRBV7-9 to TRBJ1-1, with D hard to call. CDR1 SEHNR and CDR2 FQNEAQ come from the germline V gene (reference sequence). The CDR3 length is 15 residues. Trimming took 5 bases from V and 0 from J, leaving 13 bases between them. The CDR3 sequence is CASSREADMNTEAFF. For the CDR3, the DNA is TGTGCCAGCAGCCGGGAGGCCGACATGAACACTGAAGCTTTCTTT.

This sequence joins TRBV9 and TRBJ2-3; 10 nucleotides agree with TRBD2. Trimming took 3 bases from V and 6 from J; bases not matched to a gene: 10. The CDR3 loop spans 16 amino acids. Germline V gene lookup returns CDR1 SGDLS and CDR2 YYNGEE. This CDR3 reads CASSAILAGYGDTQYF. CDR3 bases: TGTGCCAGCAGCGCGATACTAGCGGGGTACGGCGATACGCAGTATTTT. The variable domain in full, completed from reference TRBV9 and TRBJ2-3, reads DSGVTQTPKHLITATGQRVTLRCSPRSGDLSVYWYQQSLDQGLQFLIQYYNGEERAKGNILERFSAQQFPDLHSELNLSSLELGDSALYFCASSAILAGYGDTQYFGPGTRLTVL.

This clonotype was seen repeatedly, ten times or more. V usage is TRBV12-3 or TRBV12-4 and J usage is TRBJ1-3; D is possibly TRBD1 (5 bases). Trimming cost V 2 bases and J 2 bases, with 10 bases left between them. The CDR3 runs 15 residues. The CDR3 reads CASSLTAGPGNTIYF. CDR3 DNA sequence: TGTGCCAGCAGTTTAACGGCAGGGCCTGGAAACACCATATATTTT.

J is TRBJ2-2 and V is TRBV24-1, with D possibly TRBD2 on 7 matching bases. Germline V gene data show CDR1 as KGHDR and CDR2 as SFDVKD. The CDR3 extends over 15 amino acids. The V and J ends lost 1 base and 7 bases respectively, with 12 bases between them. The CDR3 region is CATSDLGGGIGELFF. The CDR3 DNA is TGTGCCACCAGTGATTTAGGCGGGGGCATCGGGGAGCTGTTTTTT.

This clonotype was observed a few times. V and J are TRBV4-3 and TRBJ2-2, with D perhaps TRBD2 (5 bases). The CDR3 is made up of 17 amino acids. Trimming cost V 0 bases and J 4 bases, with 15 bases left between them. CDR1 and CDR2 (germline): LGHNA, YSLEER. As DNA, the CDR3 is TGCGCCAGCAGCCAAGATTCCGGGGTGAGACTCACCGGGGAGCTGTTTTTT. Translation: CASSQDSGVRLTGELFF.

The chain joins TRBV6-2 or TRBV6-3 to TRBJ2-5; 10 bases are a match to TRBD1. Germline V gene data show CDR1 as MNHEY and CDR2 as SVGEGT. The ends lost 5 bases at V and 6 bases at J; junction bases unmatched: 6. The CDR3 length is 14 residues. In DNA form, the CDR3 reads TGTGCCAGCAGTACGGGACAGGGGACGAAGACCCAGTACTTC. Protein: CASSTGQGTKTQYF.

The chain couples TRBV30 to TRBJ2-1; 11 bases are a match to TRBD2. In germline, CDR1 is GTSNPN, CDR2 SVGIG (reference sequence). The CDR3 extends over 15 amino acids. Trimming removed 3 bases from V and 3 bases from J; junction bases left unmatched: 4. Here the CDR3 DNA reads TGTGCCTGGAGGGGGACTAGCGGCGTCTACAATGAGCAGTTCTTC. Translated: CAWRGTSGVYNEQFF.

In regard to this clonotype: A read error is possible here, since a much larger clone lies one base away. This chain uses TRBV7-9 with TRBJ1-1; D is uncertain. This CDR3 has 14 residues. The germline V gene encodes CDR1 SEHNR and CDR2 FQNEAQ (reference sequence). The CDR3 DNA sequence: TGTGCCAGCGGCTTCATGAACCGGAACACTGAAGCTTTCTTT. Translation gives CASGFMNRNTEAFF.

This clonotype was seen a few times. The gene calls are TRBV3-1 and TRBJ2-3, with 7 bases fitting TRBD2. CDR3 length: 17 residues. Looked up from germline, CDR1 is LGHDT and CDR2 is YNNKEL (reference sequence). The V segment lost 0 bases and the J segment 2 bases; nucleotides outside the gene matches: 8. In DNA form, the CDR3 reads TGTGCCAGCAGCCAAGATCTTCGGCGGGGGATCACAGATACGCAGTATTTT. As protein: CASSQDLRRGITDTQYF.

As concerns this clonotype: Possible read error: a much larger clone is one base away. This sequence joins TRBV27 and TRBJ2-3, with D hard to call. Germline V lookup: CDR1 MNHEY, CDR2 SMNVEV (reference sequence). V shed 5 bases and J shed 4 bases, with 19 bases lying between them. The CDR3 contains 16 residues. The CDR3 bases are TGTGCCAGCAGTCCCAACAGACATCCGGCATCAGATACGCAGTATTTT. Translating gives CASSPNRHPASDTQYF.

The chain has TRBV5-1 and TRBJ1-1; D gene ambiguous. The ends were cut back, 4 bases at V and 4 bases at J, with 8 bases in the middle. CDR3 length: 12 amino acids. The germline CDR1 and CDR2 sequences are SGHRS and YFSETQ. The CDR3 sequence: CASSGEGTEAFF. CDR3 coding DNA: TGCGCCAGCAGCGGAGAGGGCACTGAAGCTTTCTTT.